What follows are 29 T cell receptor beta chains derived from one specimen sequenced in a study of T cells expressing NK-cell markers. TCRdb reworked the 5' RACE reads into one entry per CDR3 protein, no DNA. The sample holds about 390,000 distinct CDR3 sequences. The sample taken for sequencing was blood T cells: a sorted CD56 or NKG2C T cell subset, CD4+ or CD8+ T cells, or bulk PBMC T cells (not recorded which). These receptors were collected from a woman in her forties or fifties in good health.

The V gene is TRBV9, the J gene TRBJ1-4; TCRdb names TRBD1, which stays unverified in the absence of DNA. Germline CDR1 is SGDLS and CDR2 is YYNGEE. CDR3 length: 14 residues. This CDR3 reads CASSVGGSGEKLFF.

This CDR3 reads CASSPRPRQGAYEQYF. V and J are TRBV18 and TRBJ2-7; absent DNA, TCRdb's TRBD1 call cannot be checked. The CDR3 is 16 amino acids. Germline loops: CDR1 KGHSH, CDR2 LQKENI.

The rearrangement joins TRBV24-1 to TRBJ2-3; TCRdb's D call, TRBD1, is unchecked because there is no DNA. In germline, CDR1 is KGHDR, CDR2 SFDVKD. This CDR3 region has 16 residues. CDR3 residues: CATSDYGDRVRDTQYF.

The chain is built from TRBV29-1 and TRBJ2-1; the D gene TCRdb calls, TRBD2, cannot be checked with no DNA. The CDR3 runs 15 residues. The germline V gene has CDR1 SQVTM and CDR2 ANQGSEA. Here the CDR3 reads CSVEGEAGGPAEQFF.

The CDR3 here is CASSPVGISGRAYEQYF. The chain uses TRBV5-5 and TRBJ2-7; the TCRdb D gene call, TRBD2, has no DNA to confirm it. There are 17 residues in the CDR3. CDR1 and CDR2 from the germline V gene are SGHKS and YYEKEE (reference sequence).

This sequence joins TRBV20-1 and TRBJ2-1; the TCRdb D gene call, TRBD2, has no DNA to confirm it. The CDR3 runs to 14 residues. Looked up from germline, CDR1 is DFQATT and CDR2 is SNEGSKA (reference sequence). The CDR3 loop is CSARDRAAYNEQFF.

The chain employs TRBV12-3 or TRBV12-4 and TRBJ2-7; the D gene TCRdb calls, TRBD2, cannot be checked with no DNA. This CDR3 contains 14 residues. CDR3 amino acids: CASSPPGWAGEQYF.

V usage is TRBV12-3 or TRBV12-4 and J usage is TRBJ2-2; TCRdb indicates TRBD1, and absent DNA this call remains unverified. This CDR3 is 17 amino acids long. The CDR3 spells CASSLGGQVRNTGELFF.

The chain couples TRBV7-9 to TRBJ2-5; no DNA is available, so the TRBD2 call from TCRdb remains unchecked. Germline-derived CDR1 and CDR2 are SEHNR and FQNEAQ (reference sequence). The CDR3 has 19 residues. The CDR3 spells CASSRAVTGTSGSWKTQYF.

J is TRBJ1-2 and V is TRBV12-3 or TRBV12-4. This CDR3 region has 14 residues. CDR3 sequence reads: CASRRTGGNYGYTF.

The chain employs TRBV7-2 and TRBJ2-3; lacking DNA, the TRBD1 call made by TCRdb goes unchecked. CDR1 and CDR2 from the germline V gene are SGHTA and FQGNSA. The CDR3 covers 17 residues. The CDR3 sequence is CASSHRGGGSVADTQYF.

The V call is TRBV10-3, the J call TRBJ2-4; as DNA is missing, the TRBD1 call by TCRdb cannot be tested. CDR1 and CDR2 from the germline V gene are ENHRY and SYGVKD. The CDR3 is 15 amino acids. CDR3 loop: CAISSPLISKNIQYF.

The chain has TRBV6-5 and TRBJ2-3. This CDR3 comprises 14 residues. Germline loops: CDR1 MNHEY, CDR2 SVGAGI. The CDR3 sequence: CASSYDTITDTQYF.

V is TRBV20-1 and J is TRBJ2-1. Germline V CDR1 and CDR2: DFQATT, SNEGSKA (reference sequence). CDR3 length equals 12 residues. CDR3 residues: CSAMPKYNEQFF.

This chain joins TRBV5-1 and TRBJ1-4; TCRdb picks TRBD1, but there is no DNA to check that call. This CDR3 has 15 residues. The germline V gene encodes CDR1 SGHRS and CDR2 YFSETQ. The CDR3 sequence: CASSFIGAAAGKLFF.

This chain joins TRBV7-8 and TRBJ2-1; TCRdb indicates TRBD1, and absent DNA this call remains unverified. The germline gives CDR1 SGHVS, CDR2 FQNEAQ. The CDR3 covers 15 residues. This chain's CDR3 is CASSAGTGMYNEQFF.

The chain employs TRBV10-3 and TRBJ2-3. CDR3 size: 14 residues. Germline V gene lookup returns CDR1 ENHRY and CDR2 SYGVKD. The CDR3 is CAISESRSTDTQYF.

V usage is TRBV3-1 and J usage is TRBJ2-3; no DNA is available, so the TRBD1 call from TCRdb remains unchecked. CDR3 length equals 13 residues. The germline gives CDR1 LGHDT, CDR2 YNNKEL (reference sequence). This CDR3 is CASSLGTTQKQYF.

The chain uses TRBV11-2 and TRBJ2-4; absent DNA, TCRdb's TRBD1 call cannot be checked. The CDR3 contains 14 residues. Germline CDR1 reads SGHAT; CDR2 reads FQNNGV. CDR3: CASSLARVRDIQYF.

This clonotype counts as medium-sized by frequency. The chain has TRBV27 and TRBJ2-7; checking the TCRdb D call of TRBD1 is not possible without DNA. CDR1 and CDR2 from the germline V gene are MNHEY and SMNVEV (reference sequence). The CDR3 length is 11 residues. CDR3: CASSPGGMQYF.

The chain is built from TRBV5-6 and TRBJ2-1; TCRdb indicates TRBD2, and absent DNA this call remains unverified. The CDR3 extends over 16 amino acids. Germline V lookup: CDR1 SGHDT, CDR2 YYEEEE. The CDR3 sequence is CASRRGLAGIANEQFF.

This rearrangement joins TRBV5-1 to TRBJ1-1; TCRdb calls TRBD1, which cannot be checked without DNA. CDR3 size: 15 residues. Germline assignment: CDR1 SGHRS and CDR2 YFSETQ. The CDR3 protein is CASSLVGGRNTEAFF.

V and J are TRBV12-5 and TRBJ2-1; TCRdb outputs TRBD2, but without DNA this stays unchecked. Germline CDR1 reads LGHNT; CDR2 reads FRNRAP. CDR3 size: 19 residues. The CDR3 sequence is CASGFPPQRIRSSYNEQFF.

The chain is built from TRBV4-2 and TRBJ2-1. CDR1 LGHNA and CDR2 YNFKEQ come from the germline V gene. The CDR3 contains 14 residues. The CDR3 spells CASSHPVEANEQFF.

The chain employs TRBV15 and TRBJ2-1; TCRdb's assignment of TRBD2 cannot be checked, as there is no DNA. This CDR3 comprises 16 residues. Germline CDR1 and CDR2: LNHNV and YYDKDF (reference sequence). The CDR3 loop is CATSREQASALNEQFF.

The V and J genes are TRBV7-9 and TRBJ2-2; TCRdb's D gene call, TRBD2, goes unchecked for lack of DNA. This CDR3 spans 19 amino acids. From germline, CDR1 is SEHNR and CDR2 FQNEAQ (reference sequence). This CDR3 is CASSSEASGTLANTGELFF. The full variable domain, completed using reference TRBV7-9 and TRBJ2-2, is DTGVSQNPRHKITKRGQNVTFRCDPISEHNRLYWYRQTLGQGPEFLTYFQNEAQLEKSRLLSDRFSAERPKGSFSTLEIQRTEQGDSAMYLCASSSEASGTLANTGELFFGEGSRLTVL.

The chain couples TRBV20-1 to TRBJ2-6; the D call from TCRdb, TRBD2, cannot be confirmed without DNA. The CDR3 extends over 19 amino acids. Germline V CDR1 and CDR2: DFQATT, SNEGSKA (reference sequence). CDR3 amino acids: CSARPTGTSGDSGANVLTF.

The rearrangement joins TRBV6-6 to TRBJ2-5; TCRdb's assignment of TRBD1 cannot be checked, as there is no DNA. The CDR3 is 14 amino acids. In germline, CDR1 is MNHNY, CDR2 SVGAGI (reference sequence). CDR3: CASSPTGIQETQYF.

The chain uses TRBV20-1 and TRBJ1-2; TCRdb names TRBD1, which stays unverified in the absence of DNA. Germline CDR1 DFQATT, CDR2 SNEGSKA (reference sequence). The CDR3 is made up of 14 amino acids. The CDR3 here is CSARVGTGVGGYTF.